Shown below are 22 T cell receptor beta chains from a single sample sequenced in a study of CD8 T cells in Susac syndrome. RNA totalling about 0.5 to 1 ug underwent reverse transcription with random hexamers. TCRdb ran MiXCR on the immunoSEQ multiplex PCR reads and lists one entry per CDR3 protein. Seen here are 100,000 to 150,000 distinct CDR3 sequences, around 86% observed once, and the top ten hold roughly 0.48%. Sequencing was performed on CD8+ T cells from PBMCs. Source of these receptors: a human donor with multiple sclerosis.

This chain links TRBV11-2 with TRBJ2-3, with TRBD2 matching over 10 bases. With V trimmed by 0 bases and J by 6 bases, 9 bases remained unmatched. CDR3 length: 17 amino acids. Per germline, CDR1 SGHAT and CDR2 FQNNGV. The CDR3 DNA reads as TGTGCCAGCAGCTTAGATCTGCTAGCGGGAGCAATGGATACGCAGTATTTT. Translation: CASSLDLLAGAMDTQYF.

This clonotype was counted once. The chain has TRBV5-6 and TRBJ1-2; 11 positions agree with TRBD1. Trimming at V came to 4 bases and at J to 4 bases, leaving 9 bases not matched to a gene. This CDR3 has 16 amino acids. The germline gives CDR1 SGHDT, CDR2 YYEEEE. The CDR3 sequence: CASSGIRDRGAYGYTF. CDR3 DNA sequence: TGTGCCAGCAGCGGTATCCGGGACAGGGGGGCCTATGGCTACACCTTC.

The gene calls are TRBV29-1 and TRBJ2-3; 7 nucleotides agree with TRBD2. CDR1 is SQVTM and CDR2 is ANQGSEA in the germline V gene. This CDR3 contains 15 residues. The V gene end was trimmed by 0 bases and the J gene end by 5 bases; junction bases not matched to a gene: 8. The CDR3 bases are TGCAGCGTTGAAGATCGGAGCGGGACGGGAGATACGCAGTATTTT. Translating gives CSVEDRSGTGDTQYF.

The gene calls are TRBV12-3 or TRBV12-4 and TRBJ2-2; no clear D gene. The CDR3 spans 15 residues. Trimming took off 5 bases at V and 0 bases at J, with 10 bases between the two ends. In nucleotides, the CDR3 is TGTGCCAGCAGTCCCCCAACCCCGAACACCGGGGAGCTGTTTTTT. This gives the protein CASSPPTPNTGELFF.

J is TRBJ2-7 and V is TRBV7-9, with 7 bases aligning to TRBD1. This CDR3 is 15 amino acids long. Germline V gives CDR1 SEHNR, CDR2 FQNEAQ (reference sequence). The V and J ends lost 1 base and 3 bases, in that order; junction bases with no gene match: 6. The chain's CDR3 is CASSLDLGQYYEQYF. CDR3 DNA: TGTGCCAGCAGCTTAGACCTGGGACAGTACTACGAGCAGTACTTC.

The sample holds a few counts of this clonotype. The V call is TRBV6-1, the J call TRBJ2-7; D assignment may be TRBD1 or TRBD2 (6 bases each). V shed 10 bases and J shed 5 bases, with 18 bases lying between them. Looked up from germline, CDR1 is MNHNS and CDR2 is SASEGT. The CDR3 runs to 13 residues. The CDR3 region is CAIRGGEENEQYF. DNA of the CDR3: TGTGCCATCAGGGGCGGGGAGGAGAACGAGCAGTACTTC.

The rearrangement joins TRBV6-6 to TRBJ2-3, with D unresolved. V was pared by 3 bases and J by 6 bases, with 4 bases between. The CDR3 has 11 residues. Germline values: CDR1 MNHNY, CDR2 SVGAGI (reference sequence). CDR3 sequence reads: CASSYWDTQYF. The DNA of the CDR3 is TGTGCCAGCAGTTATTGGGATACGCAGTATTTT.

The gene calls are TRBV20-1 and TRBJ1-2; TRBD1 aligns across 7 bases. The CDR3 loop spans 16 amino acids. Germline values: CDR1 DFQATT, CDR2 SNEGSKA (reference sequence). V trimming: 6 bases; J trimming: 4 bases; junction bases outside the gene matches: 17. The CDR3 nucleotides are TGCAGTGCCCACGACGCCGTCACAGGGGAAGTCTATGGCTACACCTTC. As protein: CSAHDAVTGEVYGYTF.

The V call is TRBV13, the J call TRBJ2-7; possible D gene TRBD1, 6 bases. CDR1 is PRHDT and CDR2 is FYEKMQ in the germline V gene (reference sequence). The CDR3 loop spans 12 amino acids. The V gene lost 5 bases and the J gene lost 5 bases, with 10 bases spanning the gap. This CDR3 is CASSLGQNEQYV. For the CDR3, the DNA is TGTGCCAGCAGCCTCGGACAGAACGAGCAGTACGTC.

This chain links TRBV20-1 with TRBJ2-6; D tentatively fits TRBD1 or TRBD2 (5 bases each). With 2 bases removed from V and 3 bases from J, the gap between germline ends came to 11 bases. The germline gives CDR1 DFQATT, CDR2 SNEGSKA (reference sequence). The CDR3 is made up of 15 amino acids. The CDR3 DNA is TGCAGTGCTAGACCCGGGGCGCTTGGGGCCAACGTCCTGACTTTC. Encoded protein: CSARPGALGANVLTF.

The CDR3 DNA follows: TGCGCCAGCAGCCAAGGGGTTAGCGCAGATACGCAGTATTTT. It encodes CASSQGVSADTQYF. The V call is TRBV4-1, the J call TRBJ2-3, with a weak D call TRBD2 (5 bases). Per germline, CDR1 MGHRA and CDR2 YSYEKL. Trimming stripped 1 base from V and 4 bases from J, with 9 bases between. The CDR3 spans 14 residues.

This CDR3 reads CASSPWVRTEQFF. CDR3 DNA sequence: TGTGCCAGCAGCCCATGGGTTAGGACAGAGCAGTTCTTC. The chain couples TRBV12-3 or TRBV12-4 to TRBJ2-1, with D perhaps TRBD1 (5 bases). Trimming removed 6 bases at V and 10 bases at J, with 16 bases between. The CDR3 runs 13 residues.

V is TRBV30 and J is TRBJ1-2, with D possibly matching TRBD1 (6 bases). The CDR3 spans 13 residues. CDR1 GTSNPN and CDR2 SVGIG come from the germline V gene (reference sequence). V was pared by 8 bases and J by 4 bases, with 17 bases between. The CDR3 spells CAARGARGYGYTF. CDR3 in DNA: TGTGCCGCCCGGGGGGCGAGGGGCTATGGCTACACCTTC.

The rearrangement links TRBV20-1 to TRBJ2-3, with D possibly called TRBD1 or TRBD2 (5 bases each). Trimming left V 1 base short and J 2 bases short, with 19 bases between. Germline V gene sequence: CDR1 DFQATT, CDR2 SNEGSKA (reference sequence). The CDR3 spans 17 residues. The CDR3 spells CSARGSPGPPITDTQYF. CDR3 bases: TGCAGTGCTAGAGGCTCCCCGGGACCACCAATCACAGATACGCAGTATTTT.

CDR3 sequence: CALTVTLGQFF. CDR3 in DNA: TGTGCCCTTACCGTCACACTGGGGCAGTTCTTC. The V and J genes are TRBV24-1 and TRBJ2-1; D unresolved. The ends were cut back, 12 bases at V and 12 bases at J, with 17 bases in the middle. CDR1 and CDR2 from the germline V gene are KGHDR and SFDVKD. This CDR3 comprises 11 residues.

Here the CDR3 DNA reads TGTGCCAGCAGCCACGCTCTCACCGGGGAGCTGTTTTTT. This translates into CASSHALTGELFF. V and J are TRBV3-1 and TRBJ2-2; D gene unclear. The CDR3 has 13 residues. Germline V gives CDR1 LGHDT, CDR2 YNNKEL (reference sequence). The V end was cut by 3 bases, the J end by 4 bases, with 6 bases between.

The V call is TRBV28, the J call TRBJ2-1; D is uncertain. Per the germline V gene, CDR1 is MDHEN and CDR2 is SYDVKM. V was pared by 2 bases and J by 4 bases, with 6 bases between. The CDR3 spans 13 residues. Here the CDR3 reads CASSLGEYNEQFF. The CDR3 bases are TGTGCCAGCAGTTTAGGTGAATACAATGAGCAGTTCTTC.

This clonotype is a singleton in its sample. V is TRBV4-2 and J is TRBJ1-2; D remains ambiguous. V lost 8 bases to trimming and J lost 3 bases, with 10 bases between them. The CDR3 contains 12 residues. Germline CDR1 reads LGHNA; CDR2 reads YNFKEQ. The CDR3 DNA follows: TGTGCCAGCGGGAGTAGGGACTATGGCTACACCTTC. It yields the protein CASGSRDYGYTF.

This clonotype was detected only a few times. The chain carries TRBV13 and TRBJ2-7; TRBD2 matches 12 bases. This CDR3 comprises 15 residues. The V gene's germline CDR1 is PRHDT and CDR2 FYEKMQ (reference sequence). Trimming cost V 5 bases and J 4 bases; bases outside gene matches: 6. CDR3 sequence reads: CASSIGLAGPYEQYV. CDR3 coding DNA: TGTGCCAGCAGCATCGGACTAGCGGGACCATACGAGCAGTACGTC.

This rearrangement joins TRBV11-1 to TRBJ2-1; 13 bases line up with TRBD2. Germline trimming cut 1 base from V and 4 bases from J; bases unmatched to any gene: 13. Per germline, CDR1 SGHAT and CDR2 FQDESV (reference sequence). The CDR3 runs to 20 residues. The CDR3 nucleotides are TGTGCCAGCAGCTTAGACTTGGCGGGACAGGGACTAGCGGGGTACAATGAGCAGTTCTTC. Its protein is CASSLDLAGQGLAGYNEQFF.

The chain has TRBV28 and TRBJ2-7, with TRBD2 matching over 11 bases. This CDR3 spans 18 amino acids. The ends lost 3 bases at V and 4 bases at J; junction bases unmatched: 14. From germline, CDR1 is MDHEN and CDR2 SYDVKM. The CDR3 sequence is CASSLRVSGGAVYYEQYF. The DNA of the CDR3 is TGTGCCAGCAGTTTGCGGGTTAGCGGGGGGGCCGTCTATTACGAGCAGTACTTC.

The V and J genes are TRBV12-3 or TRBV12-4 and TRBJ2-3; TRBD2 agrees at 11 bases. V lost 2 bases, J lost 0 bases, and 13 bases stayed unmatched. The length of the CDR3 is 20 residues. In DNA, the CDR3 is TGTGCCAGCAGTTTATCCTGGGTTAGCGGGGGGGAAACAAGCACAGATACGCAGTATTTT. Translated, it gives CASSLSWVSGGETSTDTQYF.